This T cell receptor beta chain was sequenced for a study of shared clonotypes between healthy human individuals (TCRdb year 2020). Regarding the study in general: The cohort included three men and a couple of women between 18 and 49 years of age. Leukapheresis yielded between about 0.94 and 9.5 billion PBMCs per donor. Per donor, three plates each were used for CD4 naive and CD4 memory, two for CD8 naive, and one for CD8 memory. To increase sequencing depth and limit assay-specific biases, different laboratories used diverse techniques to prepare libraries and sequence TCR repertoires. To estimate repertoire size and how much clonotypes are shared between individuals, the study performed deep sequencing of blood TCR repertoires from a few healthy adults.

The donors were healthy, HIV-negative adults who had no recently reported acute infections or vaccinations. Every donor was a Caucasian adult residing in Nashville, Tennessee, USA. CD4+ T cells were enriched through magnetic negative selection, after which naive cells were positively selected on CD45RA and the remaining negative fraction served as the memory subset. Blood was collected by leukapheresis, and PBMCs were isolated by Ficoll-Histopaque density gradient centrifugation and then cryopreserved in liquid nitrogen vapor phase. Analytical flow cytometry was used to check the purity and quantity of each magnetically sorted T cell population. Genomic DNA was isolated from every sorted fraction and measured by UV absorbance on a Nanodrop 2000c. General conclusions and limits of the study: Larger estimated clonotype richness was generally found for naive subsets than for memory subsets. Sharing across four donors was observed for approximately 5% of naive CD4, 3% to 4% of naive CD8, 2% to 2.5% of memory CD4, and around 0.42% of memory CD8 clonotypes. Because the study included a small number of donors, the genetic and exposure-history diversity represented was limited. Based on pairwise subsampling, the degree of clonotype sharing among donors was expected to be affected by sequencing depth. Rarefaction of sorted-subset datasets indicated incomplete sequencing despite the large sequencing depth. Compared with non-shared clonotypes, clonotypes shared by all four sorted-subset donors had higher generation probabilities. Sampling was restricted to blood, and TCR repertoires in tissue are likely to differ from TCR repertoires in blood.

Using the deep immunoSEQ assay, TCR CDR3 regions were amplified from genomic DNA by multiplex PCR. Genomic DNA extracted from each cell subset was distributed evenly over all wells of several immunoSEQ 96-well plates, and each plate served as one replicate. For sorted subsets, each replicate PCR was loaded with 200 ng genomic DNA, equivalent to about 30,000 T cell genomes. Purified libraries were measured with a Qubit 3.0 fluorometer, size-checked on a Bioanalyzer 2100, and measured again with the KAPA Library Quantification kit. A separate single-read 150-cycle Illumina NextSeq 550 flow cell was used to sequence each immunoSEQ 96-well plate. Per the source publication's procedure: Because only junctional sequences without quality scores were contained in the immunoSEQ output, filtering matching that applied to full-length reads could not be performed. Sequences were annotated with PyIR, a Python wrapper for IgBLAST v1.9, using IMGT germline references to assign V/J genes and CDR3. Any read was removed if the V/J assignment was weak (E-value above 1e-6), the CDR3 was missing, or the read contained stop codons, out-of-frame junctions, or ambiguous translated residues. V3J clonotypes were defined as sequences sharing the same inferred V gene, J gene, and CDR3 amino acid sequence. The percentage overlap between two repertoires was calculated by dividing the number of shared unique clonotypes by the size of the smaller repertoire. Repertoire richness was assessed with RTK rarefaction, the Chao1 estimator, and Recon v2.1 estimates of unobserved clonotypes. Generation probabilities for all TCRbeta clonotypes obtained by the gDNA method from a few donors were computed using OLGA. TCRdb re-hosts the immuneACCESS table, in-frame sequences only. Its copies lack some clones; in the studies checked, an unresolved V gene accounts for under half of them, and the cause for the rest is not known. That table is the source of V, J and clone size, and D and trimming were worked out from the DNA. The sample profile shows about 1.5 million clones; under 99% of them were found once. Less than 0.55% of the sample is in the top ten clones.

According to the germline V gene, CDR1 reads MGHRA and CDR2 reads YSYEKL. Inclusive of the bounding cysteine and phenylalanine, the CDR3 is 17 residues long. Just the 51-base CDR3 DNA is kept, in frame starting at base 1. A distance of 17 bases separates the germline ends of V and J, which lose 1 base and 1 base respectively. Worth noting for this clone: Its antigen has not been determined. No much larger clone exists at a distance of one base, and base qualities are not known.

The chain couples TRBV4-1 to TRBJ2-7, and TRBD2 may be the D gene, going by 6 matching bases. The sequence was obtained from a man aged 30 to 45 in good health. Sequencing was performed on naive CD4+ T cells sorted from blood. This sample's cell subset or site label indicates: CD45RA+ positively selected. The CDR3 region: CASSQVPPSGPSYEQYF. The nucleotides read TGCGCCAGCAGCCAAGTTCCGCCCAGCGGGCCTTCCTACGAGCAGTACTTC.